This TCR beta chain emerged from a study of regulatory T cells in long-lasting Graves disease. Combining iRepertoire HTBI primers with Arm-PCR of CDR3 regions, the authors built TCR beta libraries. TCRdb independently ran MiXCR on the multiplex PCR reads; one entry per CDR3 protein. Altogether some 340,000 distinct CDR3 sequences are present, roughly 10% being singletons, with the ten largest covering approximately 20%. This CDR3 is built from 17 residues. Trimming shortened V by 1 base and J by 0 bases, and 13 bases separated the two germline ends. In the case of this clonotype: This likely comes from a read error, as the CDR3 has no conserved phenylalanine or tryptophan at its end.

The time point denotes: newly diagnosed GD, antithyroid drugs for less than 3 months. Making the TCR library involved RNA that had been extracted from PBMCs. Diagnosing Graves' disease relied on the American Thyroid Association guidelines. This sample also appeared in a second study, on T cells in Graves' hyperthyroidism and ophthalmopathy.

Sequenced material: peripheral blood mononuclear cells (PBMCs), taken at new diagnosis, from a patient treated with antithyroid drugs. This rearrangement joins TRBV12-3 or TRBV12-4 to TRBJ1-5; D is ambiguous. This clonotype was sampled from a young woman with Graves disease. CDR3 amino acids: CASSLESGRYSNQPQHL. DNA for the CDR3: TGTGCCAGCAGTTTAGAGAGCGGACGGTATAGCAATCAGCCCCAGCATTTG.